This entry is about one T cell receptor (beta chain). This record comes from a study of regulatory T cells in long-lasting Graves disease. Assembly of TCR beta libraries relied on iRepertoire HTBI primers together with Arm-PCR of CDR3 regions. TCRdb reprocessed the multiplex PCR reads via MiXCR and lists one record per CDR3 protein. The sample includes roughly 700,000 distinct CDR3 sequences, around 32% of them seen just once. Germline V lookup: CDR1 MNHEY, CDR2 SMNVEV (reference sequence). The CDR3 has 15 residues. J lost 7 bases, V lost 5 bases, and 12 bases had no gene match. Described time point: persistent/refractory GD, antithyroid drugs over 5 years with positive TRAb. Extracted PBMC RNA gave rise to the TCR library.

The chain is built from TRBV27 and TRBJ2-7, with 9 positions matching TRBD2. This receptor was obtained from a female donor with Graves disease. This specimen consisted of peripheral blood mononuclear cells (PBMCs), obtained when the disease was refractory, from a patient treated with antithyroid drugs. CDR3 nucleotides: TGTGCCAGCAGTACCTTAGCGGGAGCTCTTCTGGAGCAGTACTTC. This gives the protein CASSTLAGALLEQYF.